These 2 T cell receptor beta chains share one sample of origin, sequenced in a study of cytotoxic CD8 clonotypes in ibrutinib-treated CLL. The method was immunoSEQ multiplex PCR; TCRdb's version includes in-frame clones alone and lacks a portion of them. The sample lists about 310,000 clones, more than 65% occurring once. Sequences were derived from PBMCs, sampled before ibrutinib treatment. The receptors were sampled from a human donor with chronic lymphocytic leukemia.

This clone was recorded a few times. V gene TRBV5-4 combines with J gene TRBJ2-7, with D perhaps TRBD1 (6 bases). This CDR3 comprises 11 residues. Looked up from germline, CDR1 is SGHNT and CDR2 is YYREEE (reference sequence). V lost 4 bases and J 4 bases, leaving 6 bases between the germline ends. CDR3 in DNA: TGTGCCAGCAGCCAGGGGTACGAGCAGTACTTC. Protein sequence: CASSQGYEQYF.

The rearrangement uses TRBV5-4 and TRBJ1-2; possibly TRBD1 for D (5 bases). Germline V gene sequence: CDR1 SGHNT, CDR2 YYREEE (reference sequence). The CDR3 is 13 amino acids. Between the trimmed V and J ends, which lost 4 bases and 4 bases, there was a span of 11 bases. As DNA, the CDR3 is TGTGCCAGCAGCACAGACAGAATCTATGGCTACACCTTC. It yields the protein CASSTDRIYGYTF.